The entry below describes one TCR beta chain. This record belongs to a study of blood T cell repertoires in COVID-19. Across the whole study: Samples of COVID-19 (acute and convalescent) were obtained from the United States, Italy and Spain.

Some clones are missing from TCRdb's copy, which holds only in-frame ones; the method was immunoSEQ multiplex PCR. The table shows more than 250,000 clones, with 75% to 90% occurring only once. This CDR3 comprises 15 residues. Germline V lookup: CDR1 MDHEN, CDR2 SYDVKM. J lost 7 bases, V lost 4 bases, and 7 bases had no gene match. This chain connects TRBV28 to TRBJ1-5; 10 bases match TRBD1. Sequencing input: peripheral blood. The clonotype comes from a woman under 40 who had recovered from COVID-19. The CDR3 protein is CASSSRTGGNQPQHF. CDR3 DNA sequence: TGTGCCAGCAGTTCCCGGACAGGGGGGAACCAGCCCCAGCATTTT. Looking up the rest from reference TRBV28 and TRBJ1-5 gives the full variable domain: DVKVTQSSRYLVKRTGEKVFLECVQDMDHENMFWYRQDPGLGLRLIYFSYDVKMKEKGDIPEGYSVSREKKERFSLILESASTNQTSMYLCASSSRTGGNQPQHFGDGTRLSIL.